The 7 T cell receptor beta chains presented below share a single source sample, sequenced in a study of CD8 T cells in Susac syndrome (dated by TCRdb to about 2019). Preparation of the library involved the immunoSEQ multiplex PCR assay. RNA was extracted with the RNeasy kit and about 0.45 to 1 ug was reverse transcribed using random hexamers. TCRdb trimmed public reads at Q25 via fastp, called clones via MiXCR and kept in-frame beta chains. Identical CDR3 proteins give one entry, which carries the most common genes and DNA. The sample yields 150,000 to 200,000 distinct CDR3 sequences; 94% were counted once. About 0.086% of the sample is taken by the ten largest. Sequences were obtained from CD4+ T cells from PBMCs. The receptor set was obtained from a human donor with multiple sclerosis.

The chain uses TRBV7-2 and TRBJ1-5, with a tentative D call TRBD1 (6 bases). The CDR3 spans 14 residues. CDR1 SGHTA and CDR2 FQGNSA come from the germline V gene. V was pared by 8 bases and J by 2 bases, with 13 bases between. This chain's CDR3 is CASGGADGNQPQHF. The CDR3 DNA is TGTGCCAGCGGGGGGGCAGATGGCAATCAGCCCCAGCATTTT.

The CDR3 sequence: CASGGATSYEQYF. As DNA, the CDR3 is TGTGCCAGCGGGGGGGCCACCTCCTACGAGCAGTACTTC. The chain employs TRBV19 and TRBJ2-7; TRBD2 matches 8 bases. This CDR3 is 13 amino acids long. The germline V gene has CDR1 LNHDA and CDR2 SQIVND (reference sequence). V lost 9 bases, J lost 0 bases, and 4 bases stayed unmatched.

The CDR3 is CSVGQLLSYNEQFF. CDR3 bases: TGCAGCGTTGGACAGCTCCTCTCCTACAATGAGCAGTTCTTC. The chain recombines TRBV29-1 with TRBJ2-1; possible D gene TRBD1, 5 bases. The CDR3 is 14 residues long. The germline V gene has CDR1 SQVTM and CDR2 ANQGSEA. Trimming took off 4 bases at V and 0 bases at J, with 10 bases between the two ends.

The gene calls are TRBV3-1 and TRBJ2-1; the match to TRBD2 covers 8 bases. The CDR3 contains 14 residues. V trimming: 4 bases; J trimming: 7 bases; junction bases outside the gene matches: 6. CDR1 and CDR2 (germline): LGHDT, YNNKEL (reference sequence). The CDR3 here is CASSPGLVGNEQFF. In nucleotides, the CDR3 is TGTGCCAGCAGCCCGGGACTAGTGGGGAATGAGCAGTTCTTC.

The chain has TRBV20-1 and TRBJ2-5, with 9 nucleotides matching TRBD1. Germline loops: CDR1 DFQATT, CDR2 SNEGSKA (reference sequence). The CDR3 contains 16 residues. Trimming took 5 bases from V and 1 from J; bases not matched to a gene: 11. DNA for the CDR3: TGCAGTGCTCGTTTGGGGGGACAGGGACCCCAAGAGACCCAGTACTTC. Its protein is CSARLGGQGPQETQYF.

As regards this clonotype: One junction end disagrees with the germline gene, perhaps due to a read error. The rearrangement joins TRBV7-8 to TRBJ2-2; 10 bases fit TRBD2. CDR1 is SGHVS, CDR2 FQNEAQ, per germline. The CDR3 contains 14 residues. The CDR3 reads CASCLAGGTGELFF. The CDR3 DNA is TGTGCCAGCTGCTTAGCGGGAGGAACCGGGGAGCTGTTTTTT.

The gene calls are TRBV12-3 or TRBV12-4 and TRBJ1-5; TRBD1 might be the D (6 bases). CDR3 length equals 16 residues. Trimming stripped 7 bases from V and 6 bases from J, with 22 bases between. The CDR3 DNA reads TGTGCCAGCACTCTGGGAGGGGGTCGGGTTAGTCAGCCCCAGCATTTT. Translating it yields CASTLGGGRVSQPQHF.